These T cell receptor beta chains were read from a single sample in a study of T cell repertoires in cytomegalovirus infection. Using its own MiXCR run on the reads, TCRdb lists one record per CDR3 protein. The sample holds about 150,000 distinct CDR3 sequences, about 25% seen once. The sample taken for sequencing was PBMCs. These TCRs come from a human donor in good health (CMV status not recorded). Some clones in this sample may be carry-over from other donors' samples. CDR3s include the opening cysteine and the closing phenylalanine or tryptophan. Each record gives: clone size, J gene, V gene, D gene, CDR3 protein, CDR3 DNA. A D gene is named only where the DNA matches it firmly. Size is stated for part of the rows, as once, few or many counts, or as a class when the clone is expanded.

abundance: .
j_gene: TRBJ1-1
v_gene: TRBV28
d_gene: TRBD1
CDR3aa: CATSYTGARREAFF
CDR3nt: TGTGCCACCTCGTACACAGGGGCCCGCCGGGAAGCTTTCTTT

abundance: .
j_gene: TRBJ2-7
v_gene: TRBV7-9
d_gene: .
CDR3aa: CASSSGVGQFYEQYF
CDR3nt: TGTGCCAGCAGCAGCGGGGTGGGACAGTTCTACGAGCAGTACTTC

abundance: .
j_gene: TRBJ1-1
v_gene: TRBV27
d_gene: .
CDR3aa: CARSVGQNTEAFF
CDR3nt: TGTGCCCGCAGCGTGGGACAGAACACTGAAGCTTTCTTT

abundance: .
j_gene: TRBJ2-1
v_gene: TRBV5-1
d_gene: TRBD2
CDR3aa: CASSLVAGVRGQFF
CDR3nt: TGCGCCAGCAGCTTGGTAGCGGGGGTACGGGGGCAGTTCTTC

abundance: many
j_gene: TRBJ1-3
v_gene: TRBV5-1
d_gene: .
CDR3aa: CALTGGVGSGNTIYF
CDR3nt: TGCGCCCTAACCGGGGGCGTAGGCTCTGGAAACACCATATATTTT

abundance: few
j_gene: TRBJ2-1
v_gene: TRBV7-6
d_gene: .
CDR3aa: CASSRGVSYNEQFF
CDR3nt: TGTGCCAGCAGCCGCGGAGTCTCCTACAATGAGCAGTTCTTC

abundance: few
j_gene: TRBJ1-1
v_gene: TRBV2
d_gene: .
CDR3aa: CASSQDSNTEAFF
CDR3nt: TGTGCCAGCAGTCAAGACAGTAACACTGAAGCTTTCTTT

abundance: many
j_gene: TRBJ1-5
v_gene: TRBV7-8
d_gene: TRBD1
CDR3aa: CASSGDRLGNQPQHF
CDR3nt: TGTGCCAGCAGCGGGGACAGGCTCGGCAATCAGCCCCAGCATTTT

abundance: few
j_gene: TRBJ1-5
v_gene: TRBV19
d_gene: .
CDR3aa: CASKVPGDQPQHF
CDR3nt: TGTGCCAGTAAAGTACCAGGAGATCAGCCCCAGCATTTT

abundance: few
j_gene: TRBJ2-7
v_gene: TRBV27
d_gene: TRBD2
CDR3aa: CASRRLAGEEQYF
CDR3nt: TGTGCCAGCAGAAGACTAGCCGGGGAAGAGCAGTACTTC

abundance: few
j_gene: TRBJ2-4
v_gene: TRBV5-5
d_gene: .
CDR3aa: CASSLGGTEQNIQYF
CDR3nt: TGTGCCAGCAGCTTGGGCGGGACAGAACAAAACATTCAGTACTTC

abundance: .
j_gene: TRBJ1-3
v_gene: TRBV29-1
d_gene: TRBD1
CDR3aa: CSVGAGGASGNTIYF
CDR3nt: TGCAGCGTTGGGGCAGGGGGCGCGTCTGGAAACACCATATATTTT

abundance: few
j_gene: TRBJ1-1
v_gene: TRBV7-3
d_gene: .
CDR3aa: CASSTTANTEAFF
CDR3nt: TGTGCCAGCAGCACTACAGCGAACACTGAAGCTTTCTTT

abundance: many
j_gene: TRBJ2-2
v_gene: TRBV7-2
d_gene: .
CDR3aa: CASSQDRSNTGELFF
CDR3nt: TGTGCCAGCAGCCAGGACAGATCGAACACCGGGGAGCTGTTTTTT

abundance: .
j_gene: TRBJ2-1
v_gene: TRBV15
d_gene: TRBD1
CDR3aa: CATSRRPGQGARDNEQFF
CDR3nt: TGTGCCACCAGCAGGAGACCGGGACAGGGGGCGCGGGACAATGAGCAGTTCTTC

abundance: .
j_gene: TRBJ2-1
v_gene: TRBV9
d_gene: TRBD1
CDR3aa: CASSVGQSNEQFF
CDR3nt: TGTGCCAGCAGCGTGGGACAGAGCAATGAGCAGTTCTTC

abundance: .
j_gene: TRBJ2-3
v_gene: TRBV7-6
d_gene: .
CDR3aa: CASSTFGGESDTQYF
CDR3nt: TGTGCCAGCAGCACCTTTGGGGGAGAGTCAGATACGCAGTATTTT

abundance: many
j_gene: TRBJ2-7
v_gene: TRBV7-2
d_gene: TRBD2
CDR3aa: CASSLAGLIAGDRTNEQYF
CDR3nt: TGTGCCAGCAGCTTAGCGGGTTTGATAGCGGGAGACAGGACGAACGAGCAGTACTTC

abundance: many
j_gene: TRBJ1-1
v_gene: TRBV6-5
d_gene: TRBD1
CDR3aa: CASSYGTGGFTEAFF
CDR3nt: TGTGCCAGCAGTTACGGGACAGGGGGCTTCACTGAAGCTTTCTTT

abundance: once
j_gene: TRBJ1-1
v_gene: TRBV6-5
d_gene: .
CDR3aa: CASSRLDGIVNTEAFF
CDR3nt: TGTGCCAGCAGTCGCCTGGACGGAATCGTGAACACTGAAGCTTTCTTT

abundance: few
j_gene: TRBJ1-1
v_gene: TRBV30
d_gene: .
CDR3aa: CAWSVQTNTEAFF
CDR3nt: TGTGCCTGGAGTGTACAGACGAACACTGAAGCTTTCTTT

abundance: few
j_gene: TRBJ2-7
v_gene: TRBV6-2/TRBV6-3
d_gene: .
CDR3aa: CASTQTNYEQYF
CDR3nt: TGTGCCAGCACCCAGACGAACTACGAGCAGTACTTC

abundance: many
j_gene: TRBJ2-1
v_gene: TRBV7-2
d_gene: .
CDR3aa: CASSSRGRTGQDEQFF
CDR3nt: TGTGCCAGCAGCTCCCGCGGGAGGACAGGACAGGATGAGCAGTTCTTC

abundance: .
j_gene: TRBJ1-2
v_gene: TRBV10-2
d_gene: TRBD1
CDR3aa: CASRGSGTVYGYTF
CDR3nt: TGCGCCAGCAGGGGCTCCGGGACAGTCTATGGCTACACCTTC

abundance: .
j_gene: TRBJ2-7
v_gene: TRBV13
d_gene: .
CDR3aa: CASSLGATYEQYF
CDR3nt: TGTGCCAGCAGCCTAGGGGCAACCTACGAGCAGTACTTC

abundance: .
j_gene: TRBJ2-3
v_gene: TRBV12-3/TRBV12-4
d_gene: .
CDR3aa: CASSLRGRTDTQYF
CDR3nt: TGTGCCAGCAGTTTACGGGGGAGGACAGATACGCAGTATTTT

abundance: few
j_gene: TRBJ2-7
v_gene: TRBV29-1
d_gene: TRBD1
CDR3aa: CSVGLDRAPYEQYF
CDR3nt: TGCAGCGTTGGCCTGGACAGGGCACCCTACGAGCAGTACTTC

abundance: .
j_gene: TRBJ1-6
v_gene: TRBV30
d_gene: .
CDR3aa: CAWKEDHNSPLHF
CDR3nt: TGTGCCTGGAAGGAGGACCACAATTCACCCCTCCACTTT

abundance: few
j_gene: TRBJ2-2
v_gene: TRBV28
d_gene: .
CDR3aa: CASSFARGVGTGELFF
CDR3nt: TGTGCCAGCAGTTTCGCCAGGGGGGTTGGGACCGGGGAGCTGTTTTTT

abundance: few
j_gene: TRBJ1-2
v_gene: TRBV28
d_gene: .
CDR3aa: CASRGFDRPGGYTF
CDR3nt: TGTGCCAGCAGGGGTTTTGATAGGCCAGGAGGCTACACCTTC

abundance: .
j_gene: TRBJ2-1
v_gene: TRBV25-1
d_gene: .
CDR3aa: CASSTMGRNEQFF
CDR3nt: TGTGCCAGCAGTACCATGGGACGAAACGAGCAGTTCTTC

abundance: medium-sized
j_gene: TRBJ2-7
v_gene: TRBV7-2
d_gene: TRBD2
CDR3aa: CASSLSVAGEQYF
CDR3nt: TGTGCCAGCAGCTTATCGGTAGCGGGGGAGCAGTACTTC

abundance: .
j_gene: TRBJ2-3
v_gene: TRBV7-2
d_gene: TRBD2
CDR3aa: CASSRTSGGTDTQYF
CDR3nt: TGTGCCAGCAGCCGGACTAGCGGGGGGACAGATACGCAGTATTTT

abundance: few
j_gene: TRBJ2-1
v_gene: TRBV6-2/TRBV6-3
d_gene: TRBD1
CDR3aa: CASTQDRDHNEQFF
CDR3nt: TGTGCCAGCACCCAGGACAGGGACCACAATGAGCAGTTCTTC

abundance: .
j_gene: TRBJ2-7
v_gene: TRBV7-2
d_gene: .
CDR3aa: CASSLGIRGSEQYF
CDR3nt: TGTGCCAGCAGCTTAGGTATTCGGGGTTCCGAGCAGTACTTC

abundance: .
j_gene: TRBJ2-1
v_gene: TRBV24-1
d_gene: TRBD1
CDR3aa: CATSEPGQGVDEQFF
CDR3nt: TGTGCCACCAGTGAACCGGGACAGGGGGTGGATGAGCAGTTCTTC

abundance: .
j_gene: TRBJ2-1
v_gene: TRBV20-1
d_gene: .
CDR3aa: CSATGVSVNEQFF
CDR3nt: TGCAGTGCTACGGGAGTTAGCGTCAATGAGCAGTTCTTC

abundance: many
j_gene: TRBJ1-1
v_gene: TRBV7-8
d_gene: .
CDR3aa: CASSVFRLMTGVNTEAFF
CDR3nt: TGTGCCAGCAGCGTATTTCGCCTTATGACAGGCGTGAACACTGAAGCTTTCTTT

abundance: .
j_gene: TRBJ2-4
v_gene: TRBV19
d_gene: .
CDR3aa: CASRAHARGGVNIQYF
CDR3nt: TGTGCCAGTAGGGCACACGCCAGGGGAGGAGTGAACATTCAGTACTTC

abundance: many
j_gene: TRBJ1-3
v_gene: TRBV2
d_gene: .
CDR3aa: CASSEHGTNTIYF
CDR3nt: TGTGCCAGCAGTGAGCACGGGACAAACACCATATATTTT

abundance: .
j_gene: TRBJ2-5
v_gene: TRBV7-9
d_gene: TRBD1
CDR3aa: CASSQMTGGQETQYF
CDR3nt: TGTGCCAGCAGCCAAATGACAGGGGGGCAAGAGACCCAGTACTTC

abundance: many
j_gene: TRBJ1-5
v_gene: TRBV7-2
d_gene: .
CDR3aa: CASSLGGVQPQHF
CDR3nt: TGTGCCAGCAGCTTAGGGGGGGTTCAGCCCCAGCATTTT

abundance: .
j_gene: TRBJ2-3
v_gene: TRBV6-5
d_gene: .
CDR3aa: CASSRQGGDTQYF
CDR3nt: TGTGCCAGCAGTCGACAGGGAGGAGATACGCAGTATTTT

abundance: few
j_gene: TRBJ1-1
v_gene: TRBV7-2
d_gene: .
CDR3aa: CASSLDRPRAFF
CDR3nt: TGTGCCAGCAGCTTAGATCGTCCGCGGGCTTTCTTT